The 22 T cell receptor beta chains in this list originate from one sample, sequenced in a study of shared clonotypes between healthy human individuals. CD45RO-negative, CCR7-selected cells formed the naive CD8 fraction, which excluded terminally differentiated effector memory CD45RA+ cells. TCRdb's copy holds only in-frame clones and misses some; the assay was immunoSEQ multiplex PCR. The data contain hundreds of thousands of clones, 85% to 95% of them singletons. Material for sequencing was naive CD8+ T cells sorted from blood. The receptors shown here come from a woman aged 25 to 45 in good health.

The chain recombines TRBV30 with TRBJ2-1; possible D gene TRBD2, 5 bases. Trimming stripped 2 bases from V and 9 bases from J, with 8 bases between. Per germline, CDR1 GTSNPN and CDR2 SVGIG (reference sequence). The CDR3 is 11 amino acids. CDR3 in DNA: TGTGCCTGGAGTTTCGCGGGTGAGCAGTTCTTC. It specifies CAWSFAGEQFF.

The rearrangement joins TRBV6-5 to TRBJ2-7, with D maybe TRBD2 (6 bases). Germline V lookup: CDR1 MNHEY, CDR2 SVGAGI. The CDR3 runs to 14 residues. Trimming took off 0 bases at V and 5 bases at J, with 11 bases between the two ends. The CDR3 DNA reads TGTGCCAGCAGTTACTCGTTGAGCGGGCACGAGCAGTACTTC. Residues: CASSYSLSGHEQYF.

This clone was found once. The rearrangement uses TRBV27 and TRBJ2-1, with 9 nucleotides matching TRBD1. Germline V gene lookup returns CDR1 MNHEY and CDR2 SMNVEV (reference sequence). V trimming: 4 bases; J trimming: 1 base; junction bases outside the gene matches: 2. The CDR3 loop spans 15 amino acids. CDR3 nucleotide sequence: TGTGCCAGCAGTTCCGGGACAGGGTCCTACAATGAGCAGTTCTTC. This sequence encodes CASSSGTGSYNEQFF.

This chain connects TRBV19 to TRBJ2-2; 7 bases are a match to TRBD2. V dropped 11 bases and J dropped 4; count of bases not matched to a gene: 13. CDR3 length equals 15 residues. Per the germline V gene, CDR1 is LNHDA and CDR2 is SQIVND (reference sequence). The CDR3 spells CALPPQKRGTGELFF. CDR3 nucleotide sequence: TGTGCCCTTCCCCCCCAAAAGCGGGGCACCGGGGAGCTGTTTTTT.

This chain links TRBV5-6 with TRBJ1-3; D ambiguous. CDR1 and CDR2 (germline): SGHDT, YYEEEE. CDR3 length equals 14 residues. Trimming shortened V by 2 bases and J by 3 bases, and 9 bases separated the two germline ends. CDR3 DNA: TGTGCCAGCAGCTTAGCGGCGGTTGGAAACACCATATATTTT. Translation gives CASSLAAVGNTIYF.

The chain carries TRBV11-2 and TRBJ2-5; D uncertain. The CDR3 extends over 14 amino acids. Between the trimmed V and J ends, which lost 5 bases and 3 bases, there was a span of 13 bases. Germline V gene lookup returns CDR1 SGHAT and CDR2 FQNNGV. The CDR3 region is CASSPSPSEETQYF. The CDR3 nucleotides are TGTGCCAGCAGCCCCAGTCCGAGTGAAGAGACCCAGTACTTC.

Here the CDR3 DNA reads TGTGCCAGCAGCGTAGACAGTCGAAGGACCTACGAGCAGTACTTC. It is translated as CASSVDSRRTYEQYF. V gene TRBV9 combines with J gene TRBJ2-7, with D uncertain. The CDR3 is 15 amino acids. Germline CDR1 SGDLS, CDR2 YYNGEE. V was clipped by 0 bases and J by 2 bases, with 12 bases between them.

This clone has only one observation. This chain uses TRBV2 with TRBJ2-4, with TRBD1 matching over 7 bases. The CDR3 spans 15 residues. J was trimmed by 3 bases and V by 4 bases; bases with no gene match: 6. CDR1 and CDR2 (germline): SNHLY, FYNNEI. This CDR3 is CASSGGDRYKNIQYF. For the CDR3, the DNA is TGTGCCAGCAGTGGAGGGGACAGATACAAAAACATTCAGTACTTC.

The chain uses TRBV28 and TRBJ2-7; a possible D gene is TRBD2 (6 bases). The CDR3 is 14 amino acids. Per the germline V gene, CDR1 is MDHEN and CDR2 is SYDVKM. V was trimmed by 10 bases and J by 3 bases, leaving 19 bases between them. The CDR3 coding sequence is TGTGCCATCGGTCGGGGGACGGCCAGCTACGAGCAGTACTTC. Amino acids: CAIGRGTASYEQYF.

The gene calls are TRBV4-1 and TRBJ2-2; D gene uncertain. V lost 4 bases and J lost 3, with 18 bases in between. Germline CDR1 MGHRA, CDR2 YSYEKL. This CDR3 has 17 amino acids. CDR3 DNA sequence: TGCGCCAGCAGCCGTGTCGGGTGGGGTTCGGACACCGGGGAGCTGTTTTTT. As protein: CASSRVGWGSDTGELFF.

The V gene is TRBV5-4, the J gene TRBJ2-1, with 7 bases identical to TRBD2. Per germline, CDR1 SGHNT and CDR2 YYREEE (reference sequence). The CDR3 length is 14 residues. With 2 bases clipped from V and 8 bases from J, the junction kept 7 bases outside the gene matches. The CDR3 nucleotides read TGTGCCAGCAGCTTCGATAGCGGGTCCTATGAGCAGTTCTTC. It encodes CASSFDSGSYEQFF.

The rearrangement uses TRBV27 and TRBJ1-5; maybe TRBD1 (6 bases). The V gene lost 6 bases and the J gene lost 6 bases, with 15 bases spanning the gap. The germline gives CDR1 MNHEY, CDR2 SMNVEV (reference sequence). CDR3 length equals 14 residues. CDR3 residues: CASSHVAGVQPQHF. The CDR3 DNA is TGTGCCAGCAGCCATGTGGCAGGGGTTCAGCCCCAGCATTTT.

V and J are TRBV2 and TRBJ2-7; 7 nucleotides align to TRBD1. The junction had 5 bases not matched to a gene; V was cut back by 5 bases and J by 1 base. Germline assignment: CDR1 SNHLY and CDR2 FYNNEI. The CDR3 runs to 14 residues. Written as DNA, the CDR3 is TGTGCCAGCAGTAGCCGGGACAGTTCCTACGAGCAGTACTTC. Translation: CASSSRDSSYEQYF.

The V call is TRBV6-4, the J call TRBJ1-1; tentatively, D is TRBD1 (6 bases). CDR3 length: 14 amino acids. Trimming stripped 2 bases from V and 8 bases from J, with 15 bases between. The germline V gene encodes CDR1 MRHNA and CDR2 SNTAGT. CDR3 sequence (DNA): TGTGCCAGCAGTGACGCCAGACAGGAAAACGAAGCTTTCTTT. Protein product: CASSDARQENEAFF.

J is TRBJ2-6 and V is TRBV27, with D possibly matching TRBD1 (5 bases). V was cut by 5 bases and J by 3 bases, with 17 bases left in between. The CDR3 has 17 amino acids. Germline loops: CDR1 MNHEY, CDR2 SMNVEV (reference sequence). The CDR3 DNA sequence: TGTGCCAGCAGTCCGCTGGGGCAGCTTAATGGGGCCAACGTCCTGACTTTC. Translated: CASSPLGQLNGANVLTF. The variable domain in full, completed from reference TRBV27 and TRBJ2-6, reads EAQVTQNPRYLITVTGKKLTVTCSQNMNHEYMSWYRQDPGLGLRQIYYSMNVEVTDKGDVPEGYKVSRKEKRNFPLILESPSPNQTSLYFCASSPLGQLNGANVLTFGAGSRLTVL.

This chain joins TRBV28 and TRBJ1-1; TRBD1 is a possible D gene (6 bases). The CDR3 totals 15 residues. Germline CDR1 reads MDHEN; CDR2 reads SYDVKM. Trimming stripped 2 bases from V and 1 base from J, with 11 bases between. CDR3 sequence: CASSLVQGRNTEAFF. CDR3 nucleotide sequence: TGTGCCAGCAGTTTAGTTCAGGGGAGGAACACTGAAGCTTTCTTT.

V usage is TRBV28 and J usage is TRBJ1-1; D gene unclear. V was trimmed by 6 bases and J by 7 bases, leaving 18 bases between them. The CDR3 has 14 amino acids. CDR1 MDHEN and CDR2 SYDVKM come from the germline V gene. The CDR3 coding sequence is TGTGCCAGCAGGAAAAATATGGTGCCTGTTGAAGCTTTCTTT. This codes for CASRKNMVPVEAFF. Drawing the rest from reference TRBV28 and TRBJ1-1, the complete variable domain is DVKVTQSSRYLVKRTGEKVFLECVQDMDHENMFWYRQDPGLGLRLIYFSYDVKMKEKGDIPEGYSVSREKKERFSLILESASTNQTSMYLCASRKNMVPVEAFFGQGTRLTVV.

This chain uses TRBV19 with TRBJ2-7, with D unresolved. Germline V CDR1 and CDR2: LNHDA, SQIVND (reference sequence). There are 12 residues in the CDR3. The ends were cut back, 6 bases at V and 4 bases at J, with 10 bases in the middle. The CDR3 bases are TGTGCCAGTAGCGCCGGTACGTACGAGCAGTACTTC. It codes for CASSAGTYEQYF.

The chain links TRBV6-5 to TRBJ2-1; maybe TRBD2 (6 bases). The CDR3 is made up of 15 amino acids. Trimming pared 2 bases from V and 6 bases from J, leaving 14 bases between. Germline V gene lookup returns CDR1 MNHEY and CDR2 SVGAGI. The CDR3 coding sequence is TGTGCCAGCAGTTACGGCGCGGGATCAGGCAATGAGCAGTTCTTC. Amino acids: CASSYGAGSGNEQFF.

This chain links TRBV4-1 with TRBJ2-3; possible D gene TRBD2, 5 bases. Trimming stripped 1 base from V and 3 bases from J, with 11 bases between. This CDR3 has 15 residues. CDR1 and CDR2 (germline): MGHRA, YSYEKL. The CDR3 region has the DNA TGCGCCAGCAGCCAAGTTGAGGGCGGGACAGATACGCAGTATTTT. The encoded protein is CASSQVEGGTDTQYF.

A single count supports this clone. This chain links TRBV29-1 with TRBJ2-3, with 7 bases matching TRBD2. The CDR3 extends over 14 amino acids. The V gene's germline CDR1 is SQVTM and CDR2 ANQGSEA. V shed 0 bases and J 5 bases; nucleotides not matched to a gene: 5. The CDR3 DNA follows: TGCAGCGTTGAAGATTCGGGAGGACGAGATACGCAGTATTTT. This gives the protein CSVEDSGGRDTQYF.

V usage is TRBV23-1 and J usage is TRBJ1-2; D possibly corresponds to TRBD1 (6 bases). TRBV23-1 is marked as an open reading frame, function uncertain. CDR3 length equals 14 residues. Trimming removed 3 bases from V and 5 bases from J, with 13 bases in between. This chain's CDR3 is CASSHPDRPYGYTF. The CDR3 DNA sequence: TGCGCCAGCAGTCATCCCGACAGGCCTTATGGCTACACCTTC.